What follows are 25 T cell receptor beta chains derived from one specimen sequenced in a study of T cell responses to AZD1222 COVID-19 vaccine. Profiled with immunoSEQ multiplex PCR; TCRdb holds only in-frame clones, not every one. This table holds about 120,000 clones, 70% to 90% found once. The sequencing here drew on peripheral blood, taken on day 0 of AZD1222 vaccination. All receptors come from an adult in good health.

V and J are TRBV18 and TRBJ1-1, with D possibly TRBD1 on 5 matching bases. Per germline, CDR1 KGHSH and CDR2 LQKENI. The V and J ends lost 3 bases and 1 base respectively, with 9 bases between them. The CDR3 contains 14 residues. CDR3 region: CASSPDIQNTEAFF. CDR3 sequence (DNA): TGTGCCAGCTCACCGGACATCCAGAACACTGAAGCTTTCTTT.

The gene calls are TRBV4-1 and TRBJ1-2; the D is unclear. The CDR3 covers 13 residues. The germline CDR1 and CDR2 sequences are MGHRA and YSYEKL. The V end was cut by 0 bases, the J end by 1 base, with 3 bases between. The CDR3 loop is CASSQDNNYGYTF. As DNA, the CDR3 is TGCGCCAGCAGCCAAGACAATAACTATGGCTACACCTTC.

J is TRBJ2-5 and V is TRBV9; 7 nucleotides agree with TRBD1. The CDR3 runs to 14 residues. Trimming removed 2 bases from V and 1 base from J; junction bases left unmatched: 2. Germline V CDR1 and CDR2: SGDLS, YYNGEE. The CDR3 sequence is CASSVTGFQETQYF. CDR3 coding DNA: TGTGCCAGCAGCGTGACAGGGTTCCAAGAGACCCAGTACTTC.

For the CDR3, the DNA is TGCGCCAGCAGCCAAGAAGACAGGGGACAAGAGACCCAGTACTTC. This gives the protein CASSQEDRGQETQYF. J is TRBJ2-5 and V is TRBV4-1; TRBD1 agrees at 8 bases. With 0 bases clipped from V and 2 bases from J, the junction kept 2 bases outside the gene matches. The germline V gene encodes CDR1 MGHRA and CDR2 YSYEKL. The CDR3 sequence is 15 residues long.

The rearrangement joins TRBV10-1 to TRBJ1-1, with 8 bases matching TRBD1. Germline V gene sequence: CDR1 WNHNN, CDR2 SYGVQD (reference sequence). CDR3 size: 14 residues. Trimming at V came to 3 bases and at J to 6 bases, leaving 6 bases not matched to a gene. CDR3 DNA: TGCGCCAGCAGTGACGGCAGGGGGCTTCCTGAAGCTTTCTTT. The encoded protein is CASSDGRGLPEAFF.

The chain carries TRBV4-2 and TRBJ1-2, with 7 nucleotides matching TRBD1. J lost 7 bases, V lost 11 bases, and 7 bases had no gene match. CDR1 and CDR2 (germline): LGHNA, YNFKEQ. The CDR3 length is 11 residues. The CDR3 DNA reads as TGTGCCCAGGGCCCAGGGGGTGGCTACACCTTC. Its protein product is CAQGPGGGYTF.

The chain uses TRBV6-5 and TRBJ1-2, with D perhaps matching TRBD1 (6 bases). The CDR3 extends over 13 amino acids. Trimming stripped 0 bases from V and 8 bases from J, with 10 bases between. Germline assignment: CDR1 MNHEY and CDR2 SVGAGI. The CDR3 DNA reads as TGTGCCAGCAGTTACTCCCAGGGACAAGGCTACACCTTC. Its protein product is CASSYSQGQGYTF.

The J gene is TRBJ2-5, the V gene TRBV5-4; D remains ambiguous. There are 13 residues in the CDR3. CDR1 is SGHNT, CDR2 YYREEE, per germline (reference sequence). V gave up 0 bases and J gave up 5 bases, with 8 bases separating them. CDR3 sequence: CASSLVNGETQYF. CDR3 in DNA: TGTGCCAGCAGCTTGGTGAACGGGGAGACCCAGTACTTC.

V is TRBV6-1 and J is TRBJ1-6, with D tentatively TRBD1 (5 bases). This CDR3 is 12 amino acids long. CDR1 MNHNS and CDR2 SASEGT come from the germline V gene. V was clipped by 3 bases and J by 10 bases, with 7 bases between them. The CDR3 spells CASSDRVSPLHF. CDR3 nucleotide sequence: TGTGCCAGCAGTGACAGGGTCTCACCCCTCCACTTT.

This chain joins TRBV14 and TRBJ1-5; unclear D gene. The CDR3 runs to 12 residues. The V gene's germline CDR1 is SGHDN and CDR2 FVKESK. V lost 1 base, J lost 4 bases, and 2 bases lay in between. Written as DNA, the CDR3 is TGTGCCAGCAGCCAAGGTAATCAGCCCCAGCATTTT. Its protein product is CASSQGNQPQHF.

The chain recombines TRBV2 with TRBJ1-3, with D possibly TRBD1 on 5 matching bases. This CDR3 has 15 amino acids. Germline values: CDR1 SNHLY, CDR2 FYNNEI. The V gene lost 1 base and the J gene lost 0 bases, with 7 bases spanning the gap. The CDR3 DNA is TGTGCCAGCAGTGAAGGAGGGGCCTCTGGAAACACCATATATTTT. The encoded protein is CASSEGGASGNTIYF. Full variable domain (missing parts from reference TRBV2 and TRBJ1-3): EPEVTQTPSHQVTQMGQEVILRCVPISNHLYFYWYRQILGQKVEFLVSFYNNEISEKSEIFDDQFSVERPDGSNFTLKIRSTKLEDSAMYFCASSEGGASGNTIYFGEGSWLTVV.

In DNA, the CDR3 is TGTGCCAGTAGTCGGGATACTAGCGGGGGGGACCAAGAGACCCAGTACTTC. Amino acid sequence: CASSRDTSGGDQETQYF. The chain couples TRBV19 to TRBJ2-5; TRBD2 aligns across 13 bases. The CDR3 has 17 amino acids. With V trimmed by 5 bases and J by 0 bases, 6 bases remained unmatched. The germline gives CDR1 LNHDA, CDR2 SQIVND (reference sequence).

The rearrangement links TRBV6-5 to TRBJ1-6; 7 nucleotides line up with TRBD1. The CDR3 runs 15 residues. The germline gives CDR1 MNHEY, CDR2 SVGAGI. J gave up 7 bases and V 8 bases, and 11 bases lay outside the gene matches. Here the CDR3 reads CASPQGGSDNSPLHF. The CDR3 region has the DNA TGTGCCAGCCCGCAGGGGGGTTCCGACAATTCACCCCTCCACTTT.

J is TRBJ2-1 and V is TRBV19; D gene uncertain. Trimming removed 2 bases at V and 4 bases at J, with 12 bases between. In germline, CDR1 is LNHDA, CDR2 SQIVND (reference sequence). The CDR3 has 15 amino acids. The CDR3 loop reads CASSIQLGGYNEQFF. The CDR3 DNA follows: TGTGCCAGTAGTATACAACTCGGCGGTTACAATGAGCAGTTCTTC.

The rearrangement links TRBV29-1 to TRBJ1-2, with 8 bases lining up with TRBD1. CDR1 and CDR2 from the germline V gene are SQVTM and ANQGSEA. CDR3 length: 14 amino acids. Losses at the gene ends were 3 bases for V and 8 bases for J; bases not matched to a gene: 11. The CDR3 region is CSVDTSGQGRGYTF. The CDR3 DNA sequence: TGCAGCGTTGATACCTCTGGACAGGGCCGCGGCTACACCTTC.

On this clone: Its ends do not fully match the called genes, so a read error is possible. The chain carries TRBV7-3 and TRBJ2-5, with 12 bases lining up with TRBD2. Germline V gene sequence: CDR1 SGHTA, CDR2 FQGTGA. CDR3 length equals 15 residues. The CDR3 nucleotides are TGTGCCAACAGCTCTAGCGGGGGGGCCTCCGAGACCCAGTACTTC. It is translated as CANSSSGGASETQYF. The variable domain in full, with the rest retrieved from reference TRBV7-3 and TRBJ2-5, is GAGVSQTPSNKVTEKGKYVELRCDPISGHTALYWYRQSLGQGPEFLIYFQGTGAADDSGLPNDRFFAVRPEGSVSTLKIQRTERGDSAVYLCANSSSGGASETQYFGPGTRLLVL.

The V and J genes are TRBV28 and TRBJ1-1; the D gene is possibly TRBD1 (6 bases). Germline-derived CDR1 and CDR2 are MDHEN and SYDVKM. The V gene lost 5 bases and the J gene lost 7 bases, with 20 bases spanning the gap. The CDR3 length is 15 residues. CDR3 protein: CASSLPLRGRGEAFF. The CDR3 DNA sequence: TGTGCCAGCAGTCTACCCCTAAGGGGGAGGGGTGAAGCTTTCTTT.

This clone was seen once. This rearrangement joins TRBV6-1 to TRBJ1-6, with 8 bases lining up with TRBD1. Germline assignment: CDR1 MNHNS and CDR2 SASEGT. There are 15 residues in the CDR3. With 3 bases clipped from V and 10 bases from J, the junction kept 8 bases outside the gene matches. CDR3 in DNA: TGTGCCAGCAGTGACCGAAGGACAGGGAAGTCACCCCTCCACTTT. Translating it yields CASSDRRTGKSPLHF.

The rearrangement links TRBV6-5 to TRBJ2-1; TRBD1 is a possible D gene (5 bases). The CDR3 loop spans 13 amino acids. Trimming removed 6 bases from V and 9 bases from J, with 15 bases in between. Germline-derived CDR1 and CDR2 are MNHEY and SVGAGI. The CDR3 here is CASRRAPGPEQFF. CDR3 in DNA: TGTGCCAGCAGACGGGCCCCAGGGCCTGAGCAGTTCTTC.

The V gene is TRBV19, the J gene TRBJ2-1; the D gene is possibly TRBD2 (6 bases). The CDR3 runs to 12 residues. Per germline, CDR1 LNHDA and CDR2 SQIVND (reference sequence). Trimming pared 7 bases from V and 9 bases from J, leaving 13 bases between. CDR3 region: CASTPGGGEQFF. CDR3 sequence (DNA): TGTGCCAGTACCCCCGGGGGTGGTGAGCAGTTCTTC. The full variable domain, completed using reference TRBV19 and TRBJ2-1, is DGGITQSPKYLFRKEGQNVTLSCEQNLNHDAMYWYRQDPGQGLRLIYYSQIVNDFQKGDIAEGYSVSREKKESFPLTVTSAQKNPTAFYLCASTPGGGEQFFGPGTRLTVL.

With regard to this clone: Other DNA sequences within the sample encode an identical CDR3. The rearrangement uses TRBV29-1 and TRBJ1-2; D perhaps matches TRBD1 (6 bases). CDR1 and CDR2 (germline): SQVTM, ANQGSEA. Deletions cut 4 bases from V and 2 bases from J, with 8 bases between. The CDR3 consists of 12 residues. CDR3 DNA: TGCAGCGTTGGAGGGGGAAACTATGGCTACACCTTC. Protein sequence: CSVGGGNYGYTF. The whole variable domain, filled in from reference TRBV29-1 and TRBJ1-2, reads SAVISQKPSRDICQRGTSLTIQCQVDSQVTMMFWYRQQPGQSLTLIATANQGSEATYESGFVIDKFPISRPNLTFSTLTVSNMSPEDSSIYLCSVGGGNYGYTFGSGTRLTVV.

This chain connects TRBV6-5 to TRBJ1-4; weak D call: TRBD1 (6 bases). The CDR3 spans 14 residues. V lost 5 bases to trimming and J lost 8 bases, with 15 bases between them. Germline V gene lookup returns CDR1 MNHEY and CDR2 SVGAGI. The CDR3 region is CASSKGGRGEKLFF. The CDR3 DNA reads TGTGCCAGCAGTAAGGGAGGGAGGGGGGAAAAACTGTTTTTT.

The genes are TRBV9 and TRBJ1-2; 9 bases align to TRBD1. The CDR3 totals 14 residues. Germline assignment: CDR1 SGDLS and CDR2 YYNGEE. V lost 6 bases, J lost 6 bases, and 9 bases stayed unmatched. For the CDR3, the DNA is TGTGCCAGCAACATTCGAGGACAGGGGAATGGCTACACCTTC. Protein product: CASNIRGQGNGYTF.

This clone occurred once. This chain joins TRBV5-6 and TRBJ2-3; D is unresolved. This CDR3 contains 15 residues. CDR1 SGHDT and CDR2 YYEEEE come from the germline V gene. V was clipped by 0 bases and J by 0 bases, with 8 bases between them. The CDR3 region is CASSLDTSSTDTQYF. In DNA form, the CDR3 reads TGTGCCAGCAGCTTGGACACCAGTAGCACAGATACGCAGTATTTT.

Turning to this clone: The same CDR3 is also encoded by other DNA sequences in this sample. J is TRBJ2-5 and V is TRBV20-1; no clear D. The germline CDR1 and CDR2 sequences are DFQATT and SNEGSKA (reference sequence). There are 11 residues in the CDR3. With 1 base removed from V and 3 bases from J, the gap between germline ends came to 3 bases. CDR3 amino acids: CSARAEETQYF. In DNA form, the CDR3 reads TGCAGTGCTAGAGCCGAAGAGACCCAGTACTTC.